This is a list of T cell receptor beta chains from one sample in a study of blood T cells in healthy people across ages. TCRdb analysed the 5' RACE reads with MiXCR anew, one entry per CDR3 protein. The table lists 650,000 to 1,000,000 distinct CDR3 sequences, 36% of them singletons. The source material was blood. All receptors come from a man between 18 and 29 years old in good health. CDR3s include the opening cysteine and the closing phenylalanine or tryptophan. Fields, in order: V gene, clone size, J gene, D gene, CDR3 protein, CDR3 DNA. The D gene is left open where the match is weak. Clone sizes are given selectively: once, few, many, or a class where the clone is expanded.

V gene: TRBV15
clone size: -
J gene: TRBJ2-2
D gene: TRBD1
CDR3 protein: CATSSYRGHVGRRDTGELFF
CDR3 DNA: TGTGCCACCAGTTCTTACAGGGGGCACGTTGGAAGGCGAGACACCGGGGAGCTGTTTTTT

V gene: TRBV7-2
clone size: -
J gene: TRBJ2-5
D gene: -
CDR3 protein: CASSRTNVGQETQYF
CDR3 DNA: TGTGCCAGCAGCCGGACTAATGTTGGACAAGAGACCCAGTACTTC

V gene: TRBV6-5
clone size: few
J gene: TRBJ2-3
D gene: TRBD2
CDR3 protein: CASSYSSGGPPDADTQYF
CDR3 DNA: TGTGCCAGCAGTTACTCGAGCGGGGGGCCCCCCGACGCAGATACGCAGTATTTT

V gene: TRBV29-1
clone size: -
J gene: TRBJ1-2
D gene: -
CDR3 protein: CSVGDTYYGYTF
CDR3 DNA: TGCAGCGTTGGGGACACTTACTATGGCTACACCTTC

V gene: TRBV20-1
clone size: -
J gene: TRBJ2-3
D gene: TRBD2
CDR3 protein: CSARDGGSTGTQYF
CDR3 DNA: TGCAGTGCTAGAGACGGCGGGAGCACAGGTACGCAGTATTTT

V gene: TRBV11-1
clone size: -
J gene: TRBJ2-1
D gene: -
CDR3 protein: CASSLGPFSGGVSDEQFF
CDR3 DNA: TGTGCCAGCAGCTTAGGACCTTTCAGCGGAGGGGTTAGCGATGAGCAGTTCTTC

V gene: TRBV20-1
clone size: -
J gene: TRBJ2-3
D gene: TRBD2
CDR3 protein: CSTRGSGGARDTQYF
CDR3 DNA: TGCAGTACTAGGGGAAGCGGGGGGGCCAGGGATACGCAGTATTTT

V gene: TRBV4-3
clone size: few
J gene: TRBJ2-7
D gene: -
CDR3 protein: CASSQEWQDHGDEQYF
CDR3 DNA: TGCGCCAGCAGCCAAGAATGGCAGGATCATGGCGATGAGCAGTACTTC

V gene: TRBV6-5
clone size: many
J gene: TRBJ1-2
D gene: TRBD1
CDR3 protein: CASAETGGGYTF
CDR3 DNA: TGTGCCAGCGCCGAAACAGGGGGCGGCTACACCTTC

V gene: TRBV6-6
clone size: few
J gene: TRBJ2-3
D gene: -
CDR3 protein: CASSYRAAGLPGDTQYF
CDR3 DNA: TGTGCCAGCAGTTACCGGGCAGCGGGCCTCCCAGGGGATACGCAGTATTTT

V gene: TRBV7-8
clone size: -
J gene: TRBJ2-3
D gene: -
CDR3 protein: CASSERGEVADTYTDTQYF
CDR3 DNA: TGTGCCAGCAGCGAAAGGGGGGAGGTGGCGGACACTTACACAGATACGCAGTATTTT

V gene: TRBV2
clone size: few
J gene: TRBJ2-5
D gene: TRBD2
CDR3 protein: CASGTYSGGAAEQYF
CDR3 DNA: TGTGCCAGCGGAACTTATAGCGGGGGGGCGGCTGAGCAGTACTTC

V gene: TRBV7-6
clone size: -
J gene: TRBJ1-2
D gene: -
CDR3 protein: CASSLFEAGGYTF
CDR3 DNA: TGTGCCAGCAGCTTATTTGAGGCGGGCGGCTACACCTTC

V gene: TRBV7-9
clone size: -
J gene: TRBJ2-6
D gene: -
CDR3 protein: CASADLSGANVLTF
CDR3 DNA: TGTGCCAGCGCCGACCTCTCTGGGGCCAACGTCCTGACTTTC

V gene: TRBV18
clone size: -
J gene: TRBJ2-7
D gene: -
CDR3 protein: CASSPPSGEQYF
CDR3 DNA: TGTGCCAGCTCACCTCCCAGTGGAGAGCAGTACTTC

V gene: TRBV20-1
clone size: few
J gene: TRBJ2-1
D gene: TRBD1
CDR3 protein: CSAGDRGGSYNEQFF
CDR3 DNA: TGCAGTGCCGGTGATCGAGGGGGCAGCTACAATGAGCAGTTCTTC

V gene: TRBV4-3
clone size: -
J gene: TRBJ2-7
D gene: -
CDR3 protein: CASSQDDGEYDEQYF
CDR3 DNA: TGCGCCAGCAGCCAAGATGACGGAGAGTACGATGAGCAGTACTTC

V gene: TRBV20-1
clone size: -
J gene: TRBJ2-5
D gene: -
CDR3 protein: CSADEGAAQETQYF
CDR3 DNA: TGCAGTGCTGATGAGGGAGCTGCCCAAGAGACCCAGTACTTC

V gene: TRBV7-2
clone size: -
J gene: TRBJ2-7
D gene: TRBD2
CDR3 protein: CASSLGLAGLYEQYF
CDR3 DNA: TGTGCCAGCAGCCTGGGACTAGCGGGACTTTACGAGCAGTACTTC

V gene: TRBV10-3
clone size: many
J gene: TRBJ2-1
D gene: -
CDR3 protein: CAISDGQSYNEQFF
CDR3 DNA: TGTGCCATCAGTGATGGCCAGTCCTACAATGAGCAGTTCTTC

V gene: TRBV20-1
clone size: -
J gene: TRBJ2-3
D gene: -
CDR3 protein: CSASGGVGDTQYF
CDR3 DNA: TGCAGTGCTAGCGGGGGAGTTGGAGATACGCAGTATTTT

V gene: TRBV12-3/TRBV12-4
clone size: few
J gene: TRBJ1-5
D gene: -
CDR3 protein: CASRLDIKGPQHF
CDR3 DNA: TGTGCCAGCAGGCTGGATATTAAGGGGCCCCAGCATTTT

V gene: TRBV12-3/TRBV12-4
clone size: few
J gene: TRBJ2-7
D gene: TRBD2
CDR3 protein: CASSLKSGGGAYEQYF
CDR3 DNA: TGTGCCAGCAGTTTAAAGTCCGGCGGGGGGGCCTATGAGCAGTACTTC

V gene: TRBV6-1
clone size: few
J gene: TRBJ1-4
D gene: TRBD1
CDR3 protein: CASRTDRVDEKLFF
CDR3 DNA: TGTGCCAGCAGAACCGACAGGGTTGACGAAAAACTGTTTTTT

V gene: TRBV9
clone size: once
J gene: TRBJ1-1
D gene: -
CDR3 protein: CASSLLTVSMNTEAFF
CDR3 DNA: TGTGCCAGCAGCCTTCTGACAGTTTCAATGAACACTGAAGCTTTCTTT

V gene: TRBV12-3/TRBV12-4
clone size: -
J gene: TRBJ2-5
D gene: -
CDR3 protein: CASSPDINEQYF
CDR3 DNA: TGTGCCAGCAGTCCCGATATCAATGAGCAGTACTTC

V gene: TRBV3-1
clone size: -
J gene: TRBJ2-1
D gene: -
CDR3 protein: CASSQAGAVAEQFF
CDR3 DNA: TGTGCCAGCAGCCAAGCTGGGGCGGTGGCGGAGCAGTTCTTC

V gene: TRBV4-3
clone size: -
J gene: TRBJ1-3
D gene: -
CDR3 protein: CASSQAWELSSGNTIYF
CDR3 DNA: TGCGCCAGCAGCCAAGCGTGGGAGCTAAGCTCTGGAAACACCATATATTTT

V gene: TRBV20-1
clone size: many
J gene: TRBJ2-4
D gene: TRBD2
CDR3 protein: CSARKRRDAGRGKNIQYF
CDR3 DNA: TGCAGTGCTAGAAAAAGACGTGATGCAGGGCGGGGGAAAAACATTCAGTACTTC

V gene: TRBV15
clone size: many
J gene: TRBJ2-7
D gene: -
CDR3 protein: CATSRDSRNRVGVYEQYF
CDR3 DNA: TGTGCCACCAGCAGAGATAGCCGGAACAGGGTAGGCGTATACGAGCAGTACTTC

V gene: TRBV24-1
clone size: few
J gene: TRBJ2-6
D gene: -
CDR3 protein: CATSDWRISGANVLTF
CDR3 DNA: TGTGCCACCAGTGATTGGAGGATCTCTGGGGCCAACGTCCTGACTTTC

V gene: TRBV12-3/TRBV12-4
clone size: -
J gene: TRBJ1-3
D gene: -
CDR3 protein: CASSLVYQGSSGNTIYF
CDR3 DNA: TGTGCCAGCAGTTTAGTTTATCAGGGGAGTTCAGGAAACACCATATATTTT

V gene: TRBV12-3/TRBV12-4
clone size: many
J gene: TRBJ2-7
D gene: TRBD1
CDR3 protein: CASSPGQRKSYEQYF
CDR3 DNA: TGTGCCAGCAGTCCGGGACAGAGAAAGAGTTACGAGCAGTACTTC

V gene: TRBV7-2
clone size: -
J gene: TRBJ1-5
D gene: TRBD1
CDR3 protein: CASNPRTGYNQPQHF
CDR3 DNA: TGTGCCAGCAACCCACGGACAGGTTATAATCAGCCCCAGCATTTT

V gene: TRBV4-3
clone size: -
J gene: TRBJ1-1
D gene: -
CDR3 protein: CASSDVRETEAFF
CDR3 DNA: TGCGCCAGCAGCGACGTAAGGGAGACTGAAGCTTTCTTT

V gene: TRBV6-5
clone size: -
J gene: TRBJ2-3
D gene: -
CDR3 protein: CASSFTAAGEFLDTQYF
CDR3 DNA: TGTGCCAGCAGTTTTACCGCGGCAGGGGAGTTTTTAGATACGCAGTATTTT

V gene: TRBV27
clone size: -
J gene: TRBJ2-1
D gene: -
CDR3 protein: CAISSTRAGYEQFF
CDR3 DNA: TGTGCCATCAGTTCAACCCGGGCGGGCTACGAGCAGTTCTTC

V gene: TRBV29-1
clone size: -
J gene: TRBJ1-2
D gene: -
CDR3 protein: CSVVEGYTF
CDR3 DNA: TGCAGCGTAGTGGAGGGCTACACCTTC

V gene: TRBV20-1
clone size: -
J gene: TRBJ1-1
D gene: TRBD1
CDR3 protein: CSARNPGGAGEAFF
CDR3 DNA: TGCAGTGCTAGAAATCCAGGGGGCGCGGGTGAAGCTTTCTTT

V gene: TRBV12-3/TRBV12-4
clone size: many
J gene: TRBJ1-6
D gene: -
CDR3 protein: CASSSAGNSPLHF
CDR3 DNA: TGTGCCAGCAGTTCTGCGGGGAATTCACCCCTCCACTTT

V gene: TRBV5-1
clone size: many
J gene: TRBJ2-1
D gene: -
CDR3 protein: CASSLEAGGHNEQFF
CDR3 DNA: TGCGCCAGCAGCTTGGAGGCAGGAGGGCACAATGAGCAGTTCTTC

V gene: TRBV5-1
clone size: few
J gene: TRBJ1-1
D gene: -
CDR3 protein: CASRPDGTTHTEAFF
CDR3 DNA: TGCGCCAGCCGCCCGGATGGGACAACCCACACTGAAGCTTTCTTT

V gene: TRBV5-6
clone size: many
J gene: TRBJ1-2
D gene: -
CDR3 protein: CASKSYNYGYTF
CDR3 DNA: TGTGCCAGCAAGAGCTATAACTATGGCTACACCTTC

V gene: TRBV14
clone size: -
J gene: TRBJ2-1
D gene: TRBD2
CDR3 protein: CASSQDPGTSLFF
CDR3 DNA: TGTGCCAGCAGCCAAGACCCGGGGACTAGCCTGTTCTTC

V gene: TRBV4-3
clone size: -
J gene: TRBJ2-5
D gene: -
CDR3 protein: CASSQDVILGRAETQYF
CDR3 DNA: TGCGCCAGCAGCCAAGATGTTATCCTGGGACGGGCAGAGACCCAGTACTTC

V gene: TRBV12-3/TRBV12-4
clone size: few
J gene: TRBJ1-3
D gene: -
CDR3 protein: CASRLQGTGNTIYF
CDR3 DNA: TGTGCCAGCAGGCTTCAAGGAACGGGAAACACCATATATTTT

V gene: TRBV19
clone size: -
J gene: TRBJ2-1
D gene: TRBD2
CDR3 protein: CASRVSGVRFF
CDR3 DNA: TGTGCCAGTAGGGTGAGCGGGGTAAGGTTCTTC

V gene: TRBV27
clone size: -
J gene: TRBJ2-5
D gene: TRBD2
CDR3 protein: CASSLSKLAGVKEQYF
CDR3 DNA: TGTGCCAGCAGTTTATCGAAGCTAGCGGGAGTGAAAGAGCAGTACTTC

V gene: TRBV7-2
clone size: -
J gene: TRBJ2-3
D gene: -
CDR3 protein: CASSPQRGIGETQYF
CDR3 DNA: TGTGCCAGCAGCCCCCAACGGGGGATTGGAGAGACGCAGTATTTT

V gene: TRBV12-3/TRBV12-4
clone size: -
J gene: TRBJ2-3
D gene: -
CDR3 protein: CASSLWDTSRADTQYF
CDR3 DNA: TGTGCCAGCAGTTTATGGGACACCTCGAGAGCAGATACGCAGTATTTT

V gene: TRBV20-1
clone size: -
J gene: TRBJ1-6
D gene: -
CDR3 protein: CSAPEKMGNSPLHF
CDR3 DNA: TGCAGTGCTCCGGAGAAAATGGGAAATTCACCCCTCCACTTT

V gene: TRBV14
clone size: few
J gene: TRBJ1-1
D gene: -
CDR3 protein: CASSYGFATEAFF
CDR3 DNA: TGTGCCAGCAGCTACGGGTTTGCCACTGAAGCTTTCTTT

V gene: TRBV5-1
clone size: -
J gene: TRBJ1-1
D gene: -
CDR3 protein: CASSSPGRGLNTEAFF
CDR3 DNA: TGCGCCAGCAGCTCCCCCGGTAGGGGATTGAACACTGAAGCTTTCTTT

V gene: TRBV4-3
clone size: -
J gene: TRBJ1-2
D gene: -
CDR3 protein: CASSQESPPRQFYGYTF
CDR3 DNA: TGCGCCAGCAGCCAAGAATCCCCACCTCGACAGTTCTATGGCTACACCTTC

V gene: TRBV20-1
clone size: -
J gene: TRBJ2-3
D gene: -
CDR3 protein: CSANAMPPLTDTQYF
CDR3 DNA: TGCAGTGCCAACGCTATGCCCCCCCTCACAGATACGCAGTATTTT